This T cell receptor (beta chain) was found in a study of T cells after yellow fever vaccination. This clonotype was counted only a few times. A process of 5'RACE template switching, which added a universal primer site and UMIs, was used to make TCR cDNA. TCRdb recomputed calls from the 5' RACE reads with MiXCR, one row per CDR3 protein. Found here are hundreds of thousands of distinct CDR3 sequences, approximately 19% of them singletons; the top ten hold 15% to 20%. This clonotype originated in a man younger than 35 who received the YFV17D yellow fever vaccine. The source material was PBMCs, sampled before the yellow fever booster vaccination.

The CDR3 nucleotides read TGCGCCAGCAGCCAAGAAGGGACTCCGGGGTACAATGAGCAGTTCTTC. Protein: CASSQEGTPGYNEQFF. The chain recombines TRBV4-1 with TRBJ2-1, with D possibly TRBD2 on 6 matching bases. The CDR3 is 16 amino acids. V was pared by 0 bases and J by 4 bases, with 13 bases between. Germline loops: CDR1 MGHRA, CDR2 YSYEKL.